Below are 2 T cell receptor beta chains sequenced from a single sample in a study of cytomegalovirus exposure and HLA in healthy donors. The PCR ran on 60 Vbeta and 13 Jbeta primers. Only in-frame clones appear in the TCRdb table, and some are missing; sequencing was by immunoSEQ multiplex PCR. The repertoire holds more than 110,000 clones, with about three quarters as singletons. The sequenced material came from PBMCs. These receptor sequences come from a woman aged 40 to 50 in good health and CMV-seronegative.

This clone was counted between two and nine times. V is TRBV29-1 and J is TRBJ1-2, with TRBD1 as a possible D gene (6 bases). The V end lost 7 bases, the J end lost 2 bases, and 17 bases lay between the germline ends. Germline V gene data show CDR1 as SQVTM and CDR2 as ANQGSEA. The CDR3 has 14 amino acids. The CDR3 nucleotides read TGCAGCGCTGAGGGGGGGTTTCCCAACTATGGCTACACCTTC. Translating gives CSAEGGFPNYGYTF.

This chain links TRBV18 with TRBJ2-7; 9 nucleotides align to TRBD1. The CDR3 runs to 14 residues. The ends lost 3 bases at V and 2 bases at J; junction bases unmatched: 2. Germline V gene sequence: CDR1 KGHSH, CDR2 LQKENI. The CDR3 sequence is CASSPGQGTYEQYF. In DNA, the CDR3 is TGTGCCAGCTCACCTGGACAGGGGACCTACGAGCAGTACTTC.